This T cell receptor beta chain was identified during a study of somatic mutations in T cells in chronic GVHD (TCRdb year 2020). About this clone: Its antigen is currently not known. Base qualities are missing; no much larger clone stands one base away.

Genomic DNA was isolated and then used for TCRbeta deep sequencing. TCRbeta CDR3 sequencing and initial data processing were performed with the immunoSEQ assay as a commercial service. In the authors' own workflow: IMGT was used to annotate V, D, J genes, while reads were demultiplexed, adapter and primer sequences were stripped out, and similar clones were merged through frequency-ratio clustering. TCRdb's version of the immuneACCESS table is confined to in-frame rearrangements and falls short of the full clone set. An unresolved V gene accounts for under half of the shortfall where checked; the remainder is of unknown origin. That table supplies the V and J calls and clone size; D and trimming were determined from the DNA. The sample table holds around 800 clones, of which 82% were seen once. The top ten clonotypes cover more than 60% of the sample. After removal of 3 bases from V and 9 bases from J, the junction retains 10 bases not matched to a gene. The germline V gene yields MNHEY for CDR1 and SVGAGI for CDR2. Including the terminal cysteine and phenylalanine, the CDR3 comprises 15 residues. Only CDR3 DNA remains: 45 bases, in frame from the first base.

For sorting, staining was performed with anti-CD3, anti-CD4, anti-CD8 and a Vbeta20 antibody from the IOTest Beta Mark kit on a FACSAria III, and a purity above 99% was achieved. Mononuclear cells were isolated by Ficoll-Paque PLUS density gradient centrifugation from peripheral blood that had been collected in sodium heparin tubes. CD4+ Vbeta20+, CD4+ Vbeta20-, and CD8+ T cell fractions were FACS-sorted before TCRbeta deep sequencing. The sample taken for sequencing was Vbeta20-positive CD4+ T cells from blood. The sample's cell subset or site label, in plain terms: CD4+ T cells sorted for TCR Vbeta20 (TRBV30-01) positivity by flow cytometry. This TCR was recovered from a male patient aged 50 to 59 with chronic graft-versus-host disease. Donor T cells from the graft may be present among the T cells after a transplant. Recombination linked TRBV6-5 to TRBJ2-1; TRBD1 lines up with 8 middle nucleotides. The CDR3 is CASSYTGGFQGEQFF. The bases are TGTGCCAGCAGTTATACAGGGGGGTTCCAGGGTGAGCAGTTCTTC.